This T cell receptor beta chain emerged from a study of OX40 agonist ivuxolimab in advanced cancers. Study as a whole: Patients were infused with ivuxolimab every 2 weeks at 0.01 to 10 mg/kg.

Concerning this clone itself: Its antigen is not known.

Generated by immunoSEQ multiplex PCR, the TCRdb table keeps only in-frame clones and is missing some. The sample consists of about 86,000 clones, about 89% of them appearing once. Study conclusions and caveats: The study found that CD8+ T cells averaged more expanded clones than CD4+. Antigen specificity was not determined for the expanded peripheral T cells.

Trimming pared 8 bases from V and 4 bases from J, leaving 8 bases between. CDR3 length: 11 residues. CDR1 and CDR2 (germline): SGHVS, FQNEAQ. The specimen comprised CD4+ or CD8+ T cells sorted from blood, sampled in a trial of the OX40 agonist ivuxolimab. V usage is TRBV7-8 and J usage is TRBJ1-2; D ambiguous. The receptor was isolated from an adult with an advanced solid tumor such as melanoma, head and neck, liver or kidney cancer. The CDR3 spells CASGDSYGYTF. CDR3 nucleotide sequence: TGTGCCAGCGGGGATTCCTATGGCTACACCTTC.